The 9 T cell receptor beta chains below all came from one sample that was sequenced in a study of T cell responses to AZD1222 COVID-19 vaccine. Some clones are missing from TCRdb's copy, which holds only in-frame ones; the method was immunoSEQ multiplex PCR. Of fewer than 150,000 clones in the sample, about nine tenths were seen once. This specimen was peripheral blood, taken on day 0 of AZD1222 vaccination. The receptors shown here come from an adult in good health.

This chain uses TRBV7-6 with TRBJ2-2, with 7 positions matching TRBD2. The CDR3 has 15 residues. Per germline, CDR1 SGHVS and CDR2 FNYEAQ. J gave up 0 bases and V 4 bases, and 2 bases lay outside the gene matches. The CDR3 nucleotides read TGTGCCAGCAGCTCGGGACTATCGAACACCGGGGAGCTGTTTTTT. As protein: CASSSGLSNTGELFF.

The V gene is TRBV6-6, the J gene TRBJ1-6; the D is unclear. The CDR3 consists of 15 residues. Germline CDR1 is MNHNY and CDR2 is SVGAGI (reference sequence). The ends were cut back, 4 bases at V and 9 bases at J, with 16 bases in the middle. This chain's CDR3 is CASSSRTEGPSPLHF. CDR3 nucleotides: TGTGCCAGCAGTTCACGGACGGAGGGCCCTTCACCCCTCCACTTT.

This rearrangement joins TRBV30 to TRBJ2-5, with unresolved D. Trimming took 0 bases from V and 5 from J, leaving 10 bases between them. The germline V gene encodes CDR1 GTSNPN and CDR2 SVGIG (reference sequence). The CDR3 spans 13 residues. The CDR3 protein is CAWSVPASETQYF. CDR3 DNA sequence: TGTGCCTGGAGTGTACCTGCTTCGGAGACCCAGTACTTC.

This clone was seen once. The chain combines TRBV12-3 or TRBV12-4 with TRBJ1-2; D remains ambiguous. The CDR3 totals 13 residues. V was shortened by 4 bases and J by 7 bases, with 13 bases between the two germline ends. DNA for the CDR3: TGTGCCAGCAGTTCCGGGCAGTCTACTGGCTACACCTTC. As protein: CASSSGQSTGYTF.

This clone appeared a single time. This sequence joins TRBV27 and TRBJ1-6; no definite D call. Germline-derived CDR1 and CDR2 are MNHEY and SMNVEV (reference sequence). V was clipped by 0 bases and J by 7 bases, with 4 bases between them. The CDR3 loop spans 13 amino acids. The CDR3 region has the DNA TGTGCCAGCAGTTTATCCCAGAATTCACCCCTCCACTTT. It specifies CASSLSQNSPLHF.

J is TRBJ1-1 and V is TRBV9; 7 bases fit TRBD1. The trim removed 0 bases at V and 5 bases at J, leaving 7 bases unmatched. This CDR3 is 15 amino acids long. The germline CDR1 and CDR2 sequences are SGDLS and YYNGEE. CDR3 amino acids: CASSVALTGDTEAFF. The CDR3 coding sequence is TGTGCCAGCAGCGTAGCCCTAACAGGGGATACTGAAGCTTTCTTT.

This clone was seen once. This chain connects TRBV28 to TRBJ2-3, with 8 positions matching TRBD2. Trimming at V came to 10 bases and at J to 0 bases, leaving 3 bases not matched to a gene. Germline V CDR1 and CDR2: MDHEN, SYDVKM. CDR3 length: 13 residues. CDR3 coding DNA: TGTGCCACCACGGGGGGGAGCACAGATACGCAGTATTTT. Protein product: CATTGGSTDTQYF.

This chain uses TRBV6-5 with TRBJ2-2, with a tentative D call TRBD2 (5 bases). Trimming removed 0 bases at V and 0 bases at J, with 8 bases between. The CDR3 totals 16 residues. Germline lookup yields CDR1 MNHEY and CDR2 SVGAGI. The chain's CDR3 is CASSYSNGANTGELFF. CDR3 bases: TGTGCCAGCAGTTACTCGAACGGGGCGAACACCGGGGAGCTGTTTTTT.

The chain links TRBV27 to TRBJ2-2; TRBD1 matches at 7 bases. CDR1 and CDR2 (germline): MNHEY, SMNVEV (reference sequence). This CDR3 contains 16 residues. V was pared by 5 bases and J by 2 bases, with 8 bases of the junction left unmatched. CDR3 protein: CASSPWGQPNTGELFF. CDR3 DNA sequence: TGTGCCAGCAGTCCGTGGGGACAGCCCAACACCGGGGAGCTGTTTTTT.